Detailed here is one T cell receptor (beta chain). These data originate in a study of T-cell reconstitution after alpha-beta-depleted transplantation in children. Unique molecular identifiers featured in how the TCRbeta library was prepared. A single record per CDR3 protein comes from TCRdb applying MiXCR to the PCR reads. The repertoire has 250,000 to 300,000 distinct CDR3 sequences, around 10% of them found once; the top ten carry about 20%. The CDR3 extends over 15 amino acids. V gave up 7 bases and J gave up 4 bases; unmatched junction bases: 12. The germline V gene has CDR1 MGHDK and CDR2 SYGVNS.

The TCR originated in a male patient between 2 and 9 years old who had a stem cell transplant for chronic granulomatous disease, so the T cells may come from the graft donor. The chain links TRBV25-1 to TRBJ2-7; 8 nucleotides match TRBD1. The sequences come from peripheral blood, collected 180 days after TCRalphabeta/CD19-depleted stem cell transplant. The CDR3 loop is CASTSRRDRNYEQYF. In DNA form, the CDR3 reads TGTGCCAGCACTTCCCGCCGGGACAGGAATTACGAGCAGTACTTC.